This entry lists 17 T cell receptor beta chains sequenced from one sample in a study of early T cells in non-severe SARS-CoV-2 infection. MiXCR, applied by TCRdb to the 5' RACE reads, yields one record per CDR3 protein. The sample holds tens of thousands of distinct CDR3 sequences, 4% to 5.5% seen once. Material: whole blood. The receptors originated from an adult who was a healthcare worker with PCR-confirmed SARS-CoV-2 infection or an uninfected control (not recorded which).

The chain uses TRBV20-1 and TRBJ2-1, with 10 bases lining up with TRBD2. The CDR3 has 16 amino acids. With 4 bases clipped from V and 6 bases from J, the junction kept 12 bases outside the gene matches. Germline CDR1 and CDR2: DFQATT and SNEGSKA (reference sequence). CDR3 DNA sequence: TGCAGTGCTATCCCGTTGGAAAGCGGGAGGGCCAATGAGCAGTTCTTC. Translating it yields CSAIPLESGRANEQFF.

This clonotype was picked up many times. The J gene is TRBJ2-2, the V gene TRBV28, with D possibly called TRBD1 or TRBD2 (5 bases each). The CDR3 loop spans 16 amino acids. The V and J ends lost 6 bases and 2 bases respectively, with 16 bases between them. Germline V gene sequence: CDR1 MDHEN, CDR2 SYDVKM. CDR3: CASSTGTEYNTGELFF. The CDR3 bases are TGTGCCAGCAGCACCGGGACGGAATACAACACCGGGGAGCTGTTTTTT. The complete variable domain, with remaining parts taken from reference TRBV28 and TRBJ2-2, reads DVKVTQSSRYLVKRTGEKVFLECVQDMDHENMFWYRQDPGLGLRLIYFSYDVKMKEKGDIPEGYSVSREKKERFSLILESASTNQTSMYLCASSTGTEYNTGELFFGEGSRLTVL.

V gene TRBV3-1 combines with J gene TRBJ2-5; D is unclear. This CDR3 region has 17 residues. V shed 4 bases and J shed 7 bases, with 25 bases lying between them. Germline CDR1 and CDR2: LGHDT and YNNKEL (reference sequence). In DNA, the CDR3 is TGTGCCAGCAGCCGGGTGTCAGGCTTCGGAACCCCAGGGACCCAGTACTTC. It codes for CASSRVSGFGTPGTQYF.

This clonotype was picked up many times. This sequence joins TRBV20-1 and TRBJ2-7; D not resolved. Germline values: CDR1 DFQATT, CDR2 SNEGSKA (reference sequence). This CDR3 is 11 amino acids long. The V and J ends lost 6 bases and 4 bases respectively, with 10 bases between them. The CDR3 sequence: CSATLVYEQYF. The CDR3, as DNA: TGCAGTGCCACCTTAGTTTACGAGCAGTACTTC.

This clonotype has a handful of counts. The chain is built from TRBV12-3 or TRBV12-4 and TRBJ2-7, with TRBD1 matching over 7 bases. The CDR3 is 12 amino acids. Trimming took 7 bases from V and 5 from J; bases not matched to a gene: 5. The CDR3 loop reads CASTPDRDEQYF. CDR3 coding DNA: TGTGCCAGCACCCCCGACAGGGACGAGCAGTACTTC.

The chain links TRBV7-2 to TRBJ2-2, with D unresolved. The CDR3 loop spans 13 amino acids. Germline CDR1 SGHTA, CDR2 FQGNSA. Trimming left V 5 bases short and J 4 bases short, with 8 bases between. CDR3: CASSRDGTGELFF. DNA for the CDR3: TGTGCCAGCAGCCGCGACGGCACCGGGGAGCTGTTTTTT.

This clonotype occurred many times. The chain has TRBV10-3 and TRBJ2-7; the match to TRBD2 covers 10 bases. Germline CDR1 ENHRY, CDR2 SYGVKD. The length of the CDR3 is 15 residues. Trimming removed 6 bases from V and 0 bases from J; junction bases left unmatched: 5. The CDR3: CAISFGTSDSYEQYF. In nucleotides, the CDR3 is TGTGCCATCAGCTTTGGGACTAGCGACTCCTACGAGCAGTACTTC.

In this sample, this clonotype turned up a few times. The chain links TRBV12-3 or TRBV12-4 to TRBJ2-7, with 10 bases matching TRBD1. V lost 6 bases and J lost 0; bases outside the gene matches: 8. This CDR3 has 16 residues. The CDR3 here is CASSLPGQGFSYEQYF. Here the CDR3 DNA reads TGTGCCAGCAGCTTACCGGGACAGGGGTTCTCCTACGAGCAGTACTTC.

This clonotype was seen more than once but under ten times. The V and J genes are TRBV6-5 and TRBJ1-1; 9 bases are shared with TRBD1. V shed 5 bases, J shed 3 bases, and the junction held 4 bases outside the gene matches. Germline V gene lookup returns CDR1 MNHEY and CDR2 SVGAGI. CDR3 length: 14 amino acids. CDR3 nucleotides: TGTGCCAGCAGTCCCGGGACAGGGTACACTGAAGCTTTCTTT. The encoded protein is CASSPGTGYTEAFF.

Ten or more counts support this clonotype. CDR3 loop: CASSGSKANEQFF. CDR3 sequence (DNA): TGTGCCAGCAGTGGCTCTAAGGCCAATGAGCAGTTCTTC. The chain uses TRBV6-2 or TRBV6-3 and TRBJ2-1, with no clear D. CDR3 size: 13 residues. With 5 bases removed from V and 6 bases from J, the gap between germline ends came to 11 bases. The germline CDR1 and CDR2 sequences are MNHEY and SVGEGT.

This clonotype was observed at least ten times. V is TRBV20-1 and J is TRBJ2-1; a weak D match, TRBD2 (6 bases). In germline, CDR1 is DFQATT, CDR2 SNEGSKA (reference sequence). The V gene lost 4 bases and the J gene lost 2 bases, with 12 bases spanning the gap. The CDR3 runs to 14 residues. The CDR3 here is CSAIAGGAYNEQFF. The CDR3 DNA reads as TGCAGTGCTATCGCCGGCGGGGCCTACAATGAGCAGTTCTTC.

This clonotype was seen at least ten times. The CDR3 nucleotides are TGCAGTGCCACACCTCCCGGGCGCTCTGGAAACACCATATATTTT. The encoded protein is CSATPPGRSGNTIYF. V gene TRBV20-1 combines with J gene TRBJ1-3; D gene unclear. The germline CDR1 and CDR2 sequences are DFQATT and SNEGSKA (reference sequence). Trimming removed 6 bases at V and 0 bases at J, with 15 bases between. The CDR3 loop spans 15 amino acids.

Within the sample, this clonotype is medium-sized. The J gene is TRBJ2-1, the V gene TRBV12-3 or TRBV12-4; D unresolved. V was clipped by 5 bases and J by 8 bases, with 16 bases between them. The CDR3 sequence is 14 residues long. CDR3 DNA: TGTGCCAGCAGTCCAGACCTAGGCCTCTATGAGCAGTTCTTC. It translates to CASSPDLGLYEQFF.

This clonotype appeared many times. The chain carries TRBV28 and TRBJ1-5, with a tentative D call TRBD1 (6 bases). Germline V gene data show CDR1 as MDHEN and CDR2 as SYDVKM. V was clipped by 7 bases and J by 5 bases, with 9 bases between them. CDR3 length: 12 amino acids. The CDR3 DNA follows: TGTGCCAGCACACCAGGGGATCAGCCCCAGCATTTT. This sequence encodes CASTPGDQPQHF. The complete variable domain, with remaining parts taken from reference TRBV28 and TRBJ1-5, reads DVKVTQSSRYLVKRTGEKVFLECVQDMDHENMFWYRQDPGLGLRLIYFSYDVKMKEKGDIPEGYSVSREKKERFSLILESASTNQTSMYLCASTPGDQPQHFGDGTRLSIL.

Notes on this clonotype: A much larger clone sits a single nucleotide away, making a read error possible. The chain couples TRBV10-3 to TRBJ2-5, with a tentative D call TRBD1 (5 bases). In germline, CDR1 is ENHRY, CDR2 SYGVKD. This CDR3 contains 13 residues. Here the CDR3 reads CAISESQVETQHF. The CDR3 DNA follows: TGTGCCATCAGTGAGTCACAGGTAGAGACCCAGCACTTC.

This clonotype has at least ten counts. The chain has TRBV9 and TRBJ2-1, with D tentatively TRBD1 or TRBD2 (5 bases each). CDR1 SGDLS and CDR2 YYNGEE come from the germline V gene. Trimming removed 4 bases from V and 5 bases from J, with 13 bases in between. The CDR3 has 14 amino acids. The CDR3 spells CASSPTGTHNEQFF. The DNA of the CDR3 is TGTGCCAGCAGCCCCACCGGGACCCACAATGAGCAGTTCTTC.

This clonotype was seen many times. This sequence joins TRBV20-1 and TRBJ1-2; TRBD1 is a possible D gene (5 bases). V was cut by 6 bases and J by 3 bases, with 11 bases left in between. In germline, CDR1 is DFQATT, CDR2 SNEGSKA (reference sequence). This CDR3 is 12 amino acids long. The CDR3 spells CSAPGRYYGYTF. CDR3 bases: TGCAGTGCCCCGGGACGCTACTATGGCTACACCTTC.